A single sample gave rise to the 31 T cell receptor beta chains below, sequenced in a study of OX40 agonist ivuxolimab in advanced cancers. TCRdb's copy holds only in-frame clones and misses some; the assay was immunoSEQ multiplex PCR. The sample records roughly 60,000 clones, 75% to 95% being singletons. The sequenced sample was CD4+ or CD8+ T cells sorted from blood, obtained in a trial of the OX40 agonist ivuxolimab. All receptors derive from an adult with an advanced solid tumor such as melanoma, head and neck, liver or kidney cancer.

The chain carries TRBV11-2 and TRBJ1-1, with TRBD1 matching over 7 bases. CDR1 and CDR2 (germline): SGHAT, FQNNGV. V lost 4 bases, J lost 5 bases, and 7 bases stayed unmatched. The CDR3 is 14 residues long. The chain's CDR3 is CASSSSQGGTEAFF. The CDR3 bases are TGTGCCAGCAGCTCAAGCCAGGGGGGAACTGAAGCTTTCTTT.

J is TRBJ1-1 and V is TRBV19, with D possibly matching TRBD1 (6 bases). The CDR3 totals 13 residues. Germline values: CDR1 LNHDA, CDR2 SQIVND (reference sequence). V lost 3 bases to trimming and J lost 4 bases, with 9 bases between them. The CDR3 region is CASSIRGGTEAFF. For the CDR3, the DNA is TGTGCCAGTAGTATCAGGGGAGGCACTGAAGCTTTCTTT.

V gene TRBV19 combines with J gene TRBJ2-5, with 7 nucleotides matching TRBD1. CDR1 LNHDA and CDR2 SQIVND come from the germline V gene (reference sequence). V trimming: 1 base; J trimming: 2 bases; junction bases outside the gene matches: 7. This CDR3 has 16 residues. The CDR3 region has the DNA TGTGCCAGTAGTATAGGGGTAGGGACAGTTCAAGAGACCCAGTACTTC. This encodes CASSIGVGTVQETQYF.

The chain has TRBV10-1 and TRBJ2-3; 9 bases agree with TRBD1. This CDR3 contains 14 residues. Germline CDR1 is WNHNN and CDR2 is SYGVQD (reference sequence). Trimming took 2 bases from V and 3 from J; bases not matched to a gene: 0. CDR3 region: CASSEGTGTDTQYF. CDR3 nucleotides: TGCGCCAGCAGTGAGGGGACAGGGACAGATACGCAGTATTTT.

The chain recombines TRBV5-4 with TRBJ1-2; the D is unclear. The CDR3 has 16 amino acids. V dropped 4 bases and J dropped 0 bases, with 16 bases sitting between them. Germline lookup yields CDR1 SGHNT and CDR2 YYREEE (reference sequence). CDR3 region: CASSRRENHANYGYTF. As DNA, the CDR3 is TGTGCCAGCAGCCGAAGGGAAAATCATGCTAACTATGGCTACACCTTC.

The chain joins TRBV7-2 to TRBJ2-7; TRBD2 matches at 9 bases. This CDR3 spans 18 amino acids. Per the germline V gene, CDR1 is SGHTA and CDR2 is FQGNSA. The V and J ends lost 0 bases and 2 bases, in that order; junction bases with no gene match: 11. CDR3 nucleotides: TGTGCCAGCAGCTTAGCTTGGATCTCGTCTAGCGGGACCTACGAGCAGTACTTC. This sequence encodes CASSLAWISSSGTYEQYF.

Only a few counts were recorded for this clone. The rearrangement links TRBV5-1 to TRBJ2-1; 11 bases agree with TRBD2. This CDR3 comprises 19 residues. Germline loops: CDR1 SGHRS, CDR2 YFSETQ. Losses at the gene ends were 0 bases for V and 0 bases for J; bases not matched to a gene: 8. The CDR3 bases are TGCGCCAGCAGCTTGGTCGGTCTAGCGGGAGGTCCCTCCTACAATGAGCAGTTCTTC. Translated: CASSLVGLAGGPSYNEQFF.

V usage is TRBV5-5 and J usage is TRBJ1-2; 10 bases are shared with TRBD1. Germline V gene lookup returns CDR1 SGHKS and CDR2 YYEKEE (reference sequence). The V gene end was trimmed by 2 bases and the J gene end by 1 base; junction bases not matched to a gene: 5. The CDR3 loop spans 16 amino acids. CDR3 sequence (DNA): TGTGCCAGCAGCTTCACCGGGACAGGGGTTAACTATGGCTACACCTTC. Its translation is CASSFTGTGVNYGYTF.

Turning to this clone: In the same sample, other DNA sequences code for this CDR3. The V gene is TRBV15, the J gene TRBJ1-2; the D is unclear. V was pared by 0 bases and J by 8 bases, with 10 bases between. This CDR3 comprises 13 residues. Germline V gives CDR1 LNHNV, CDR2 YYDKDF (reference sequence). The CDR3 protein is CATSRDRAGGYTF. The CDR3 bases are TGTGCCACCAGCAGAGATCGGGCGGGGGGCTACACCTTC.

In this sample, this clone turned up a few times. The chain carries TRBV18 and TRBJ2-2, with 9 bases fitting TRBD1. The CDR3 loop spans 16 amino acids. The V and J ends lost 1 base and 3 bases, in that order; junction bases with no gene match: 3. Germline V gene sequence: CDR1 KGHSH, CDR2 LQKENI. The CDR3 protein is CASSPLGTGHTGELFF. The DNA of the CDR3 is TGTGCCAGCTCACCACTGGGGACAGGGCACACCGGGGAGCTGTTTTTT.

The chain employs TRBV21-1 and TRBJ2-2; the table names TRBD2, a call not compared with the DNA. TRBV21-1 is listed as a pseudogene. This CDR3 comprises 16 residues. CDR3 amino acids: CASSKEAGVATGELFF. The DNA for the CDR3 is TGTGCCAGCAGCAAAGAAGCGGGAGTTGCCACCGGGGAGCTGTTTTTT.

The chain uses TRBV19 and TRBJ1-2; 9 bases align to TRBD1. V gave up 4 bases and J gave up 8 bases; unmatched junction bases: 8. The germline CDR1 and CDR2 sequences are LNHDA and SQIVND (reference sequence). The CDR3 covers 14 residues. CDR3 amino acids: CASSTQPGQGGYTF. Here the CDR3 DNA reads TGTGCCAGTAGTACACAACCGGGACAGGGCGGCTACACCTTC.

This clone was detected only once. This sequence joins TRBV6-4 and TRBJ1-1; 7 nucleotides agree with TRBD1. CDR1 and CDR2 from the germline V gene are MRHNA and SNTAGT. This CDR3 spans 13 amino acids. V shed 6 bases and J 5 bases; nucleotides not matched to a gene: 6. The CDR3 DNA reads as TGTGCCAGCAGCCTACAGGGGCAGACTGAAGCTTTCTTT. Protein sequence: CASSLQGQTEAFF.

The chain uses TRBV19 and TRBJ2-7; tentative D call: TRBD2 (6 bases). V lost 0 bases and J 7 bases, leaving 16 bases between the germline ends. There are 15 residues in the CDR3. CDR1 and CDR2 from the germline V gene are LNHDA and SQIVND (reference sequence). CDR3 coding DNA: TGTGCCAGTAGTATAGAAAGGCGGGATGGCGGGGAGCAGTACTTC. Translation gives CASSIERRDGGEQYF.

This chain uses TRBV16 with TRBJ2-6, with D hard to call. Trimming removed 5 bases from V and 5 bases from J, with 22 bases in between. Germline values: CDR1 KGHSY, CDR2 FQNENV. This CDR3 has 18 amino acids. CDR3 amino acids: CASSDQMVEQSRANVLTF. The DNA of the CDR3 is TGTGCCAGCAGCGATCAAATGGTCGAACAAAGTCGGGCCAACGTCCTGACTTTC.

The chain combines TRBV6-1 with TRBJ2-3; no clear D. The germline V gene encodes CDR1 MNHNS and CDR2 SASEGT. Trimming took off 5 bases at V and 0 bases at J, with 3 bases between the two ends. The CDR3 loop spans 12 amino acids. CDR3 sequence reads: CASSPSTDTQYF. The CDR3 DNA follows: TGTGCCAGCAGTCCCAGCACAGATACGCAGTATTTT.

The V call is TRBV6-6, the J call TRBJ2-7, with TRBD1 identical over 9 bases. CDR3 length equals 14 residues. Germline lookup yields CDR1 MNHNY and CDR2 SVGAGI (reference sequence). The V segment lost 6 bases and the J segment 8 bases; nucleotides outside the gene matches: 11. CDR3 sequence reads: CASRIQGADTKQYF. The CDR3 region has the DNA TGTGCCAGCAGGATACAGGGGGCTGATACGAAGCAGTACTTC.

CDR3 amino acids: CASSLQQGNQPQHF. Written as DNA, the CDR3 is TGTGCCAGCAGCTTACAACAGGGCAATCAGCCCCAGCATTTT. The chain has TRBV7-2 and TRBJ1-5; weak D call: TRBD1 (5 bases). Germline V gene sequence: CDR1 SGHTA, CDR2 FQGNSA. The CDR3 has 14 residues. Trimming removed 2 bases from V and 2 bases from J, with 7 bases in between.

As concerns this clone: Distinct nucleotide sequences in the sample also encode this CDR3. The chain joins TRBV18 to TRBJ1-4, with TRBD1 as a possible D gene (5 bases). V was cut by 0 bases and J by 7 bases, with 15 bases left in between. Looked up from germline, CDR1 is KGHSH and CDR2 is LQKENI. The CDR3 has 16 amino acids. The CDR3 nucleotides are TGTGCCAGCTCACCACCAGAGAGGGGACGAGTTGAAAAACTGTTTTTT. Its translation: CASSPPERGRVEKLFF.

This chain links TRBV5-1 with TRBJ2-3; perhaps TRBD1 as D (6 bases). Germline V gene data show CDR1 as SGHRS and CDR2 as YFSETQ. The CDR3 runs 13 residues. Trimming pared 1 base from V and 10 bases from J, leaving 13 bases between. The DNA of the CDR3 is TGCGCCAGCAGCTTGATTCAGGGGTCTTCGCAGTATTTT. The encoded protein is CASSLIQGSSQYF.

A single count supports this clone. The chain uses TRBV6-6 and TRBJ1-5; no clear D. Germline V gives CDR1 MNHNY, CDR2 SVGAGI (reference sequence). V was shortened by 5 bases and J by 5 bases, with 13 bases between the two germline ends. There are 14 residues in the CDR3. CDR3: CASSKEVYDQPQHF. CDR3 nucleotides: TGTGCCAGCAGTAAGGAGGTGTATGATCAGCCCCAGCATTTT.

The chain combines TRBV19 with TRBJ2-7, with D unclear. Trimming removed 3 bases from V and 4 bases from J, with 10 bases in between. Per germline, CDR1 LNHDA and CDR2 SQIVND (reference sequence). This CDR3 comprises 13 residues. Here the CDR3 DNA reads TGTGCCAGTAGTATCCAGCTCCAGTACGAGCAGTACTTC. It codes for CASSIQLQYEQYF.

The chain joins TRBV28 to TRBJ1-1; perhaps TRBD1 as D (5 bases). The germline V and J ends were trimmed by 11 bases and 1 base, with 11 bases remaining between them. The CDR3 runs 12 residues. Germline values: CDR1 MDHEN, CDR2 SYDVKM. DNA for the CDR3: TGTGCCGGTGGGGGAGGGAACACTGAAGCTTTCTTT. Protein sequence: CAGGGGNTEAFF.

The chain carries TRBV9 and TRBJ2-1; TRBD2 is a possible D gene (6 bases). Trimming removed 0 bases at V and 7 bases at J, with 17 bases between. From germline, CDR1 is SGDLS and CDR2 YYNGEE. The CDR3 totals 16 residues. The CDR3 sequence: CASSVVGGRSGNEQFF. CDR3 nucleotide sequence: TGTGCCAGCAGCGTAGTTGGTGGGAGGTCGGGGAATGAGCAGTTCTTC. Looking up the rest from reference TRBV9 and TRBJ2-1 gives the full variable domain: DSGVTQTPKHLITATGQRVTLRCSPRSGDLSVYWYQQSLDQGLQFLIQYYNGEERAKGNILERFSAQQFPDLHSELNLSSLELGDSALYFCASSVVGGRSGNEQFFGPGTRLTVL.

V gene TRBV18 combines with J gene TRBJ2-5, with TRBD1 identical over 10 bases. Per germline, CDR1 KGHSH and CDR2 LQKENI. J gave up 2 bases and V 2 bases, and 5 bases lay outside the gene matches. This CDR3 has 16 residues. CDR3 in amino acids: CASSPFDRGPQETQYF. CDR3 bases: TGTGCCAGCTCACCATTCGACAGGGGGCCTCAAGAGACCCAGTACTTC.

CDR3 nucleotide sequence: TGTGCCAGCTCACCATCTACCAGCCCCTATGGCTACACCTTC. Amino acid sequence: CASSPSTSPYGYTF. The chain joins TRBV18 to TRBJ1-2, with D unclear. Germline-derived CDR1 and CDR2 are KGHSH and LQKENI. The CDR3 covers 14 residues. Trimming took off 2 bases at V and 4 bases at J, with 11 bases between the two ends.

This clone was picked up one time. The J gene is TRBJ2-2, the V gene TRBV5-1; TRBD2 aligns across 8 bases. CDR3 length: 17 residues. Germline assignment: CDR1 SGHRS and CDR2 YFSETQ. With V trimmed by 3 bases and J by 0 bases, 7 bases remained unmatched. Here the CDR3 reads CASSYFSGGANTGELFF. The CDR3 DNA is TGCGCCAGCAGCTACTTCTCGGGAGGGGCGAACACCGGGGAGCTGTTTTTT.

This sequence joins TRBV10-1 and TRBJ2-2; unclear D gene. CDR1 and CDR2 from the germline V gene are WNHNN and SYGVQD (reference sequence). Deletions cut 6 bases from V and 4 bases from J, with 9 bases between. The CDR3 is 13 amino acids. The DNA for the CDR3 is TGCGCCAGCAGCGACCTTACCACCGGGGAGCTGTTTTTT. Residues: CASSDLTTGELFF.

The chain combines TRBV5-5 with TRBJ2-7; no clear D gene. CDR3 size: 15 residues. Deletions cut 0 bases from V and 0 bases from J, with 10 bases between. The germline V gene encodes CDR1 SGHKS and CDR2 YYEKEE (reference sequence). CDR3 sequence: CASSLVAFLSYEQYF. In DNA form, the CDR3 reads TGTGCCAGCAGCTTGGTGGCCTTTCTCTCCTACGAGCAGTACTTC. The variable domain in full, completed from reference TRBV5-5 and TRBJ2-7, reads DAGVTQSPTHLIKTRGQQVTLRCSPISGHKSVSWYQQVLGQGPQFIFQYYEKEERGRGNFPDRFSARQFPNYSSELNVNALLLGDSALYLCASSLVAFLSYEQYFGPGTRLTVT.

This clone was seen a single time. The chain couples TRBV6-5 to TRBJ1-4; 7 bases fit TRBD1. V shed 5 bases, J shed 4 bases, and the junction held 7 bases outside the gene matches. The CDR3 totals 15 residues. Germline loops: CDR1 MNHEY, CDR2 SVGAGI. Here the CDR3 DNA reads TGTGCCAGCAGTACCACAGGGGCCGGTAATGAAAAACTGTTTTTT. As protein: CASSTTGAGNEKLFF.

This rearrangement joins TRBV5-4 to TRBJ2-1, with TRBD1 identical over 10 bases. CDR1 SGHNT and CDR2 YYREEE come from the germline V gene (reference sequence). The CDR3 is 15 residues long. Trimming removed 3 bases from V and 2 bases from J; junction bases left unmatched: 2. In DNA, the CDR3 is TGTGCCAGCAGCTGGGGACAGGGGCCCTACAATGAGCAGTTCTTC. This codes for CASSWGQGPYNEQFF.